This T cell receptor (beta chain) appears in the sequencing data of a study of T-cell reconstitution after alpha-beta-depleted transplantation in children. Notes on the study in general: Newly produced T cells mostly accounted for T-cell counts and diversity one year post-transplant. In some patients, recipient T cells and intrathymic progenitors surviving conditioning explained high day-60 diversity. Several hundred expanded graft clones reportedly were the source of alpha-beta T cells about two months after transplant.

Using unique molecular identifiers, the investigators prepared the TCRbeta library. From the PCR reads, TCRdb called clonotypes with MiXCR, one entry per CDR3 protein. The sample has some 600,000 distinct CDR3 sequences, around 13% seen once. Germline assignment: CDR1 SQVTM and CDR2 ANQGSEA. The V end was cut by 4 bases, the J end by 5 bases, with 11 bases between. This CDR3 comprises 12 residues. At least ten counts were recorded for this clonotype. What it recognizes is unknown. V and J are TRBV29-1 and TRBJ2-5, with a possible D match to TRBD1 (5 bases). The sequenced sample was PBMCs, mostly from graft donor cells, obtained 360 days after TCRalphabeta/CD19-depleted stem cell transplant. This receptor was identified in a male patient between 5 and 17 years old who had a stem cell transplant for acute myeloid leukemia, so the T cells may come from the graft donor. CDR3 nucleotides: TGCAGCGTTGGATATTCAGGGGAGACCCAGTACTTC. Translation: CSVGYSGETQYF.